Listed below are T cell receptor beta chains from one sample, sequenced in a study of blood T cell repertoires in COVID-19. TCRdb's copy holds only in-frame clones and misses some; the assay was immunoSEQ multiplex PCR. Of tens of thousands of clones in the sample, about 90% were seen once. The sample was peripheral blood. These TCRs come from a human donor in a cohort sampled during active COVID-19. Both conserved end residues are part of each CDR3. Fields, in order: D gene, J gene, V gene, clone size, CDR3 protein, CDR3 DNA. D genes are given only for firm matches. The size entry is marked missing in some rows and otherwise reads once, few, many or a size class.

>-|TRBJ2-2|TRBV5-1|-
CASSPYPQGTNTGELFF
TGCGCCAGCAGCCCCTACCCGCAGGGAACTAACACCGGGGAGCTGTTTTTT
>TRBD2|TRBJ2-5|TRBV9|-
CASSVAPSGTSQETQYF
TGTGCCAGCAGCGTTGCCCCTAGCGGGACCTCCCAAGAGACCCAGTACTTC
>TRBD1|TRBJ2-3|TRBV6-4|-
CASSPQGATDTQYF
TGTGCCAGCAGTCCACAGGGGGCCACAGATACGCAGTATTTT
>-|TRBJ1-6|TRBV7-2|-
CASRIGTNINSPLHF
TGTGCCAGCAGAATAGGAACTAACATTAATTCACCCCTCCACTTT
>TRBD2|TRBJ2-1|TRBV20-1|-
CSASEGTSGEFF
TGCAGTGCTAGTGAGGGGACTAGCGGGGAGTTCTTC
>-|TRBJ2-1|TRBV12-2|-
CASRFRLAGTDNEQFF
TGTGCAAGTCGCTTTCGCCTAGCGGGGACCGACAATGAGCAGTTCTTC
>TRBD1|TRBJ2-7|TRBV11-1|-
CASSRDSQSYEQYF
TGTGCCAGCAGCCGGGACAGTCAGTCCTACGAGCAGTACTTC
>TRBD1|TRBJ2-5|TRBV5-6|-
CASSITGTGNQYF
TGTGCCAGCAGCATAACCGGGACAGGGAACCAGTACTTC
>TRBD1|TRBJ1-2|TRBV27|-
CASSGDRAYGYTF
TGTGCCAGCAGTGGGGACAGGGCCTATGGCTACACCTTC
>TRBD1|TRBJ2-7|TRBV5-5|-
CASSGRDRGLIEQYF
TGTGCCAGCAGCGGACGGGACAGGGGGCTTATCGAGCAGTACTTC
>-|TRBJ1-2|TRBV4-2|-
CASSQDQQALGGYTF
TGTGCCAGCAGCCAAGACCAACAGGCCCTGGGGGGCTACACCTTC
>-|TRBJ1-1|TRBV9|-
CASSVGVGRTDAFF
TGTGCCAGCAGCGTAGGGGTAGGACGGACAGATGCTTTCTTT
>-|TRBJ1-2|TRBV7-9|medium-sized
CASSPSLTGVYGYTF
TGTGCCAGCAGCCCCTCCCTGACAGGTGTTTATGGCTACACCTTC
>TRBD1|TRBJ1-4|TRBV7-6|-
CASSAGQGDEKLFF
TGTGCCAGCAGCGCGGGACAGGGTGATGAAAAACTGTTTTTT
>-|TRBJ1-2|TRBV10-2|-
CASSDQASSRYGYTF
TGCGCCAGCAGTGATCAGGCGTCTTCCCGCTATGGCTACACCTTC
>-|TRBJ2-7|TRBV30|-
CAIWGRGTNPPSYEQYF
TGTGCCATCTGGGGCAGGGGAACTAACCCTCCCTCCTACGAGCAGTACTTC
>TRBD1|TRBJ1-1|TRBV18|-
CASSPLGTGANTEAFF
TGTGCCAGCTCACCCCTCGGGACAGGGGCGAACACTGAAGCTTTCTTT
>-|TRBJ2-2|TRBV6-6|-
CASSSAGDTGELFF
TGTGCCAGCAGTTCCGCAGGGGACACCGGGGAGCTGTTTTTT
>-|TRBJ2-7|TRBV5-6|-
CASSSRGEQYF
TGTGCCAGCAGCTCCAGGGGCGAGCAGTACTTC
>TRBD2|TRBJ2-7|TRBV3-1/TRBV3-2|-
CASSQAFGTSGSSYEQYF
TGTGCCAGCAGCCAAGCCTTTGGGACTAGCGGGAGTAGCTACGAGCAGTACTTC
>-|TRBJ1-4|TRBV2|-
CASSVEQANEKLFF
TGTGCCAGCAGTGTAGAGCAGGCAAATGAAAAACTGTTTTTT
>TRBD1|TRBJ1-3|TRBV19|once
CASSFTGGSGNTIYF
TGTGCCAGTAGTTTCACAGGGGGAAGTGGAAACACCATATATTTT
>TRBD1|TRBJ2-3|TRBV19|-
CASTRDRDADTQYF
TGTGCCAGTACTAGGGACAGGGATGCAGATACGCAGTATTTT
>-|TRBJ2-5|TRBV7-2|-
CASSFGGPQETQYF
TGTGCCAGCAGCTTCGGGGGACCCCAAGAGACCCAGTACTTC
>-|TRBJ1-2|TRBV25-1|-
CASSSTGGSYTF
TGTGCCAGCTCGTCGACCGGGGGTAGCTACACCTTC
>TRBD1|TRBJ1-1|TRBV10-3|-
CAIKIQGAHSTEAFF
TGTGCCATCAAGATACAGGGGGCGCATAGCACTGAAGCTTTCTTT
>-|TRBJ1-5|TRBV3-1/TRBV3-2|once
CASSQGRGGQPQHF
TGTGCCAGCAGCCAAGGGAGGGGAGGTCAGCCCCAGCATTTT